This entry concerns a single TCR beta chain. The data derive from a study of blood T cell repertoires in COVID-19. Study-level information: Nucleic acid was either cDNA or gDNA, and it came from T cells, B-cell-depleted T cells, or PBMCs.

The CDR3 has 16 residues. Trimming took off 0 bases at V and 0 bases at J, with 11 bases between the two ends. CDR1 and CDR2 from the germline V gene are LNHNV and YYDKDF (reference sequence). In the source study's methods: Cell counts per sample came from amplifying reference gene primers. Some clones are missing from TCRdb's copy, which holds only in-frame ones; the method was immunoSEQ multiplex PCR. The V and J calls and the clone size are those of that table, but D and trimming were determined from the DNA. The repertoire holds 45,000 to 70,000 clones, with about 88% as singletons. The V and J genes are TRBV15 and TRBJ1-2; D gene uncertain. Sequenced material: peripheral blood. This clonotype was obtained from an older woman with active COVID-19. CDR3 DNA sequence: TGTGCCACCAGCAGAGATTGGGCCGCCACTAACTATGGCTACACCTTC. Amino acid sequence: CATSRDWAATNYGYTF.